A single T cell receptor beta chain is shown here with its context. Its antigen is unknown. This entry belongs to a study of a mutant IDH1 vaccine in newly diagnosed glioma. Study-level background: Most had both radiotherapy and temozolomide beforehand; others had only one. The V12 visit happened in week 35, and the V13 visit happened in week 47.

Noted time point: week 35, safety follow-up. Alongside topical imiquimod, each dose of vaccine comprised 300 ug of mutant IDH1 20-mer peptide. Patients had eight vaccinations, in weeks 1, 3, 5, 7, 11, 15, 19 and 23. New WHO grade 3 or 4 astrocytomas that were IDH1-mutant and ATRX-lost occurred in the donors. Sequencing used immunoSEQ multiplex PCR; TCRdb keeps in-frame clones, though not all of them. The table shows about 41,000 clones, with approximately 92% occurring only once. Per the germline V gene, CDR1 is MDHEN and CDR2 is SYDVKM. V was cut by 3 bases and J by 0 bases, with 24 bases left in between. The CDR3 contains 20 residues.

The TCR was taken from a man aged 40-49 years with glioma. The chain uses TRBV28 and TRBJ2-4, with D perhaps given as TRBD1 or TRBD2 (5 bases each). This specimen was PBMCs, taken from a glioma patient whose treatment included an IDH1 peptide vaccine. Here the CDR3 reads CASSFSYGDGALLAKNIQYF. CDR3 DNA sequence: TGTGCCAGCAGTTTTTCCTACGGGGACGGAGCATTGCTAGCCAAAAACATTCAGTACTTC.